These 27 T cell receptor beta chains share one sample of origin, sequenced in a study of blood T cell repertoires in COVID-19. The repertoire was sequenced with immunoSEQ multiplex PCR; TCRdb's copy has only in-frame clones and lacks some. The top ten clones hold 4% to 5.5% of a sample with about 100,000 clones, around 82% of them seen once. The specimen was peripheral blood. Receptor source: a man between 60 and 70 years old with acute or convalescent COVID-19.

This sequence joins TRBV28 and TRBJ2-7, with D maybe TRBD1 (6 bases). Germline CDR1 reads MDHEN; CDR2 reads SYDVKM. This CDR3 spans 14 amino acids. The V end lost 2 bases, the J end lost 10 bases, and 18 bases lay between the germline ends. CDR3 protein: CASSLPTGPPLQYF. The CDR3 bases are TGTGCCAGCAGTTTACCGACAGGTCCTCCACTTCAGTACTTC.

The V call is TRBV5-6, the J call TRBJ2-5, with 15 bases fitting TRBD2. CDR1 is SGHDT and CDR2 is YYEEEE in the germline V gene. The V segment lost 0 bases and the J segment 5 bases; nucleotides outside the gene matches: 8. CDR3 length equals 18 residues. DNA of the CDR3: TGTGCCAGCAGCTTGGTTTGGACTAGCGGGGGGGCCGGGGAGACCCAGTACTTC. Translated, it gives CASSLVWTSGGAGETQYF.

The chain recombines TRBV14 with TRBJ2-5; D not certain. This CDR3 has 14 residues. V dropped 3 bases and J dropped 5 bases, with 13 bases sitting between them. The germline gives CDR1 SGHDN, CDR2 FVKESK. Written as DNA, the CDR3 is TGTGCCAGCAGCCAGATGTTGAGTTCTGAGACCCAGTACTTC. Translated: CASSQMLSSETQYF.

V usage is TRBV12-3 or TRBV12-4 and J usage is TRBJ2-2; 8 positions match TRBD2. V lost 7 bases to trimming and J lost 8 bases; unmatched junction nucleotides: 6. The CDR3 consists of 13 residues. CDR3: CASTRGGSGELFF. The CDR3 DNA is TGTGCCAGCACCCGGGGGGGTTCAGGGGAGCTGTTTTTT.

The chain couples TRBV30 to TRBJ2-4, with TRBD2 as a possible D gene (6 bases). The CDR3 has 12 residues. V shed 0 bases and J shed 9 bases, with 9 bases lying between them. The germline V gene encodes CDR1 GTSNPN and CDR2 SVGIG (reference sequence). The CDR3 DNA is TGTGCCTGGAGTGTACTCGGGGGCATTCAGTACTTC. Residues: CAWSVLGGIQYF.

The CDR3 DNA reads as TGTGCCAGCAGCCACTGGACAAACTCTGGAAACACCATATATTTT. It yields the protein CASSHWTNSGNTIYF. The rearrangement uses TRBV3-1 (or the pseudogene TRBV3-2) and TRBJ1-3; tentatively, D is TRBD1 (5 bases). Germline V gene sequence: CDR1 LGHDT, CDR2 YNNKEL (reference sequence). V gave up 3 bases and J gave up 0 bases, with 9 bases separating them. This CDR3 is 15 amino acids long.

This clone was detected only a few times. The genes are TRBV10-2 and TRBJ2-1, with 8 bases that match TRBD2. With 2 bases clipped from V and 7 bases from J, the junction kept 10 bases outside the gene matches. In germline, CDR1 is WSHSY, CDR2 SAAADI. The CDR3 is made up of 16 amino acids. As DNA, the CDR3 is TGCGCCAGCAGTGAGCGGTCTGGACTAGCAAAGAATGAGCAGTTCTTC. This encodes CASSERSGLAKNEQFF.

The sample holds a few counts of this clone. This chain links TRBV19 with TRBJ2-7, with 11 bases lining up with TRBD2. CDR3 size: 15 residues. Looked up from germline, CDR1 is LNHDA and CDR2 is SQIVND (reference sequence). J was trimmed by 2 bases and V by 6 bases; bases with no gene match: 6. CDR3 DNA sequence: TGTGCCAGTAGCTTGACTAGCGGGGCTACCTACGAGCAGTACTTC. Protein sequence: CASSLTSGATYEQYF.

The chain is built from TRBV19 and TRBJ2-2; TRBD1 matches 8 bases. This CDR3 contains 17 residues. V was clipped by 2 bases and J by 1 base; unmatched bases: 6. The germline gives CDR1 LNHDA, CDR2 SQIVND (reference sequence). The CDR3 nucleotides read TGTGCCAGTAGTATACTACCGGGACAGGTGAACACCGGGGAGCTGTTTTTT. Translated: CASSILPGQVNTGELFF.

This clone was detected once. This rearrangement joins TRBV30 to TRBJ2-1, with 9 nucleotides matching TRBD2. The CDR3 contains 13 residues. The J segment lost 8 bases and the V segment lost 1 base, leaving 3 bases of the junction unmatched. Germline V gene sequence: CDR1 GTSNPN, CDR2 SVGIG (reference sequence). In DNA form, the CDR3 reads TGTGCCTGGAGTGGATTAGCGGGAGATGAGCAGTTCTTC. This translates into CAWSGLAGDEQFF.

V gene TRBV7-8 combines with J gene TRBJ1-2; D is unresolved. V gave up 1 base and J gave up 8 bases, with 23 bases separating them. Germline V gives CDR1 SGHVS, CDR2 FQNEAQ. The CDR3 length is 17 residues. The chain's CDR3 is CASSLVAEPIPVRGYTF. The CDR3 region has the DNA TGTGCCAGCAGCTTAGTAGCGGAGCCGATTCCCGTCCGGGGCTACACCTTC.

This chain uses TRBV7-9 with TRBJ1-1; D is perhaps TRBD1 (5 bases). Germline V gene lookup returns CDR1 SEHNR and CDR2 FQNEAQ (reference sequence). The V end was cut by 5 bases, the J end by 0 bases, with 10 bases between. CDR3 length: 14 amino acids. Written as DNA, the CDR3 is TGTGCCAGCAGCCAGCGACAGCTGAACACTGAAGCTTTCTTT. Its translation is CASSQRQLNTEAFF.

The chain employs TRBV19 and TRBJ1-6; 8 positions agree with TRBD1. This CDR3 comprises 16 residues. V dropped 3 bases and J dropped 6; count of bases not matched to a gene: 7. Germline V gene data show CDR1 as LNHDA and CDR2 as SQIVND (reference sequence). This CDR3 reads CASSIGAGGVNSPLHF. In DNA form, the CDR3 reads TGTGCCAGTAGTATTGGTGCAGGGGGCGTTAATTCACCCCTCCACTTT. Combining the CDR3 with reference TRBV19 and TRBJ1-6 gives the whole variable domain DGGITQSPKYLFRKEGQNVTLSCEQNLNHDAMYWYRQDPGQGLRLIYYSQIVNDFQKGDIAEGYSVSREKKESFPLTVTSAQKNPTAFYLCASSIGAGGVNSPLHFGNGTRLTVT.

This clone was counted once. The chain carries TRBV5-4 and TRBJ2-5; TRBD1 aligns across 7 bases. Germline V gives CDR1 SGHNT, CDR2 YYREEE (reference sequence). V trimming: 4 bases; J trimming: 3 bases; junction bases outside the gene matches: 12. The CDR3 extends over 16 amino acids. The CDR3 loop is CASSIEGQPGEETQYF. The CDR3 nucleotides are TGTGCCAGCAGCATAGAGGGACAGCCTGGCGAAGAGACCCAGTACTTC.

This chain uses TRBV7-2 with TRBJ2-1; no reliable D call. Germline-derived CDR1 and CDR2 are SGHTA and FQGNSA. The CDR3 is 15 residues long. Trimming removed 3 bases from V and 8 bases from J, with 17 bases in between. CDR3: CASSLVGGVEYEQFF. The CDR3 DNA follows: TGTGCCAGCAGCTTGGTCGGCGGAGTAGAATATGAGCAGTTCTTC.

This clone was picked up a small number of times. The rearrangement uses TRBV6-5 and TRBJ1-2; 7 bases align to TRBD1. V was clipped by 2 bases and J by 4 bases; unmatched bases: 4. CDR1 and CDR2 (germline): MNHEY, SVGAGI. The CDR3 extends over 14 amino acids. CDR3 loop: CASSYTTGIYGYTF. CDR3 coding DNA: TGTGCCAGCAGTTACACGACAGGGATCTATGGCTACACCTTC.

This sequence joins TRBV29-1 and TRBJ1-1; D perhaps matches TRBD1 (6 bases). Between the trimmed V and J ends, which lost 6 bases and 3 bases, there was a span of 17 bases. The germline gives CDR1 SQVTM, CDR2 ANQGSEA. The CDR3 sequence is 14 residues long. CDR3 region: CSVGRGRQDTEAFF. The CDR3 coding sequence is TGCAGCGTGGGCCGCGGGAGACAGGACACTGAAGCTTTCTTT.

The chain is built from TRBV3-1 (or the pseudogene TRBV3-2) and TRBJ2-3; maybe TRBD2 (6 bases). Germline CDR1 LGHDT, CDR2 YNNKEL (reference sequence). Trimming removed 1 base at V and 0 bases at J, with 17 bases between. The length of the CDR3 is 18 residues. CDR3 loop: CASSQVLSGYYSTDTQYF. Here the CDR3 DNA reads TGTGCCAGCAGCCAAGTACTTAGCGGCTATTACAGCACAGATACGCAGTATTTT.

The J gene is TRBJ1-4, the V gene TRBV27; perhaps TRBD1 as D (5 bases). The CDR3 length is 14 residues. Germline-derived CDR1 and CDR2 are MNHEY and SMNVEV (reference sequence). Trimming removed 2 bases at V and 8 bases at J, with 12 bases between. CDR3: CASSLRGLREKLFF. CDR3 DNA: TGTGCCAGCAGTTTACGGGGGTTAAGGGAAAAACTGTTTTTT.

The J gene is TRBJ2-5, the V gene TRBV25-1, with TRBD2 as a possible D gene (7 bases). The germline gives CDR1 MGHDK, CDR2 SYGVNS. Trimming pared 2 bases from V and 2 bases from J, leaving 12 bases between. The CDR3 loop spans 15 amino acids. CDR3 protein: CASSELRGGQETQYF. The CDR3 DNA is TGTGCCAGCAGTGAACTAAGGGGGGGACAAGAGACCCAGTACTTC.

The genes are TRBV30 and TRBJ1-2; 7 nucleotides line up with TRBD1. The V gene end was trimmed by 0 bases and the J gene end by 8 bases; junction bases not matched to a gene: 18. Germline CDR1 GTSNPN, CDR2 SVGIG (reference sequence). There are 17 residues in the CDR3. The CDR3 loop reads CAWSVSLDRALVEGYTF. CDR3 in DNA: TGTGCCTGGAGTGTTTCCCTTGACAGGGCTTTGGTCGAGGGCTACACCTTC. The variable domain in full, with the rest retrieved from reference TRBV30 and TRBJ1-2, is SQTIHQWPATLVQPVGSPLSLECTVEGTSNPNLYWYRQAAGRGLQLLFYSVGIGQISSEVPQNLSASRPQDRQFILSSKKLLLSDSGFYLCAWSVSLDRALVEGYTFGSGTRLTVV.

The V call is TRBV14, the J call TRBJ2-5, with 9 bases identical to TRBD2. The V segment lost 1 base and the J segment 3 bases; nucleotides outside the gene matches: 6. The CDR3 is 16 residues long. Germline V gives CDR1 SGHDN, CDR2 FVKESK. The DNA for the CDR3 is TGTGCCAGCAGCCAAGCTCAACTAGCGGGTAAAGAGACCCAGTACTTC. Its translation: CASSQAQLAGKETQYF.

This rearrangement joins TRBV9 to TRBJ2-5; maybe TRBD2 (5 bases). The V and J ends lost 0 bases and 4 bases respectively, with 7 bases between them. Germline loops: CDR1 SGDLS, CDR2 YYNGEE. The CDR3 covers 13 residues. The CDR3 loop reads CASSVGSGETQYF. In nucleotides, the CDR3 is TGTGCCAGCAGCGTAGGAAGCGGAGAGACCCAGTACTTC.

CDR3 in amino acids: CAWSRSGTFRDTQYF. Here the CDR3 DNA reads TGTGCCTGGAGTCGGTCCGGGACTTTTAGAGATACGCAGTATTTT. The chain carries TRBV30 and TRBJ2-3; possibly TRBD2 for D (6 bases). This CDR3 has 15 residues. Germline values: CDR1 GTSNPN, CDR2 SVGIG (reference sequence). Trimming removed 2 bases at V and 5 bases at J, with 17 bases between. The full variable domain, with the rest looked up from reference TRBV30 and TRBJ2-3, is SQTIHQWPATLVQPVGSPLSLECTVEGTSNPNLYWYRQAAGRGLQLLFYSVGIGQISSEVPQNLSASRPQDRQFILSSKKLLLSDSGFYLCAWSRSGTFRDTQYFGPGTRLTVL.

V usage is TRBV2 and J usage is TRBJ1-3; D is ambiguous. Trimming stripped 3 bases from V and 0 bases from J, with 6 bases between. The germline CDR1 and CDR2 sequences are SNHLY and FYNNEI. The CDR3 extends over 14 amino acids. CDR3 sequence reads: CASSDKLSGNTIYF. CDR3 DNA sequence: TGTGCCAGCAGTGATAAACTCTCTGGAAACACCATATATTTT. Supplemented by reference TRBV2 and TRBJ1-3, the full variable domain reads EPEVTQTPSHQVTQMGQEVILRCVPISNHLYFYWYRQILGQKVEFLVSFYNNEISEKSEIFDDQFSVERPDGSNFTLKIRSTKLEDSAMYFCASSDKLSGNTIYFGEGSWLTVV.

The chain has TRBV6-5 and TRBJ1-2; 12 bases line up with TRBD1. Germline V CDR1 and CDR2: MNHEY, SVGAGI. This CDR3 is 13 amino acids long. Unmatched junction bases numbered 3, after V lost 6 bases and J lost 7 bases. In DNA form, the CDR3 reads TGTGCCAGCAGGGGACAGGGGGCGTTTGGCTACACCTTC. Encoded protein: CASRGQGAFGYTF.

Here the CDR3 DNA reads TGTGCCAGCAGCCGGGACAGGGGGAACACTGAAGCTTTCTTT. This gives the protein CASSRDRGNTEAFF. The chain joins TRBV7-3 to TRBJ1-1; 10 bases are a match to TRBD1. Per germline, CDR1 SGHTA and CDR2 FQGTGA. The CDR3 has 14 amino acids. With 5 bases clipped from V and 1 base from J, the junction kept 1 base outside the gene matches. Full variable domain (remainder filled in from reference TRBV7-3 and TRBJ1-1): GAGVSQTPSNKVTEKGKYVELRCDPISGHTALYWYRQSLGQGPEFLIYFQGTGAADDSGLPNDRFFAVRPEGSVSTLKIQRTERGDSAVYLCASSRDRGNTEAFFGQGTRLTVV.